The 7 T cell receptor beta chains given below trace back to one sample, sequenced in a study of blood T cell repertoires in COVID-19. Generated by immunoSEQ multiplex PCR, the TCRdb table keeps only in-frame clones and is missing some. The repertoire holds over 130,000 clones, roughly 81% seen once, with about 8.4% in the top ten. The sample consisted of peripheral blood. These receptors all stem from a woman aged 45-65 years with active or convalescent COVID-19.

The chain couples TRBV6-2 or TRBV6-3 to TRBJ2-4; D perhaps matches TRBD2 (5 bases). The CDR3 is 13 residues long. The V gene lost 3 bases and the J gene lost 8 bases, with 11 bases spanning the gap. Germline V gene lookup returns CDR1 MNHEY and CDR2 SVGEGT. The chain's CDR3 is CASSYPTRDIQYF. DNA of the CDR3: TGTGCCAGCAGTTATCCGACGCGGGACATTCAGTACTTC.

This clone came up a few times. The chain couples TRBV19 to TRBJ1-2; D gene ambiguous. The CDR3 totals 15 residues. The V end was cut by 8 bases, the J end by 3 bases, with 19 bases between. Looked up from germline, CDR1 is LNHDA and CDR2 is SQIVND (reference sequence). The CDR3 DNA follows: TGTGCCAGTCATGAGAGCGGCAGAACAGACTATGGCTACACCTTC. This gives the protein CASHESGRTDYGYTF.

The rearrangement uses TRBV30 and TRBJ2-2; perhaps TRBD2 as D (7 bases). V was shortened by 4 bases and J by 6 bases, with 12 bases between the two germline ends. Germline V CDR1 and CDR2: GTSNPN, SVGIG (reference sequence). The CDR3 loop spans 13 amino acids. The CDR3 reads CAWIRGAAGELFF. The CDR3, as DNA: TGTGCCTGGATCCGGGGGGCGGCCGGGGAGCTGTTTTTT.

The CDR3 region is CASSETGDNYGYTF. The CDR3 nucleotides read TGTGCCAGCAGTGAGACAGGGGACAACTATGGCTACACCTTC. This sequence joins TRBV6-2 or TRBV6-3 and TRBJ1-2; TRBD1 aligns across 8 bases. CDR1 MNHEY and CDR2 SVGEGT come from the germline V gene. CDR3 length: 14 amino acids. V dropped 5 bases and J dropped 2; count of bases not matched to a gene: 4.

This clone was counted between two and nine times. The chain is built from TRBV14 and TRBJ1-4, with D perhaps TRBD1 (5 bases). With 5 bases removed from V and 7 bases from J, the gap between germline ends came to 14 bases. Germline-derived CDR1 and CDR2 are SGHDN and FVKESK. The CDR3 runs to 14 residues. The DNA for the CDR3 is TGTGCCAGCAGCTTACAGGCGAATTCTGAAAAACTGTTTTTT. This sequence encodes CASSLQANSEKLFF. The variable domain in full, completed from reference TRBV14 and TRBJ1-4, reads EAGVTQFPSHSVIEKGQTVTLRCDPISGHDNLYWYRRVMGKEIKFLLHFVKESKQDESGMPNNRFLAERTGGTYSTLKVQPAELEDSGVYFCASSLQANSEKLFFGSGTQLSVL.

The genes are TRBV18 and TRBJ2-5, with TRBD2 matching 13 bases. CDR1 KGHSH and CDR2 LQKENI come from the germline V gene. The junction had 2 bases not matched to a gene; V was cut back by 3 bases and J by 1 base. There are 16 residues in the CDR3. The CDR3 DNA is TGTGCCAGCTCACCGGGACTAGCGGGGACCCAAGAGACCCAGTACTTC. The encoded protein is CASSPGLAGTQETQYF.

The chain links TRBV30 to TRBJ1-1; no clear D. The CDR3 length is 13 residues. Trimming removed 0 bases at V and 5 bases at J, with 10 bases between. Per the germline V gene, CDR1 is GTSNPN and CDR2 is SVGIG (reference sequence). CDR3 in DNA: TGTGCCTGGAGTGTGGTAGGGAGGACTGAAGCTTTCTTT. Its translation: CAWSVVGRTEAFF.